This T cell receptor beta chain was sequenced during a study of cytomegalovirus exposure and HLA in healthy donors. Points from the study as a whole: It was confirmed in vitro that three of the CMV-associated chains were specific for CMV antigens.

Use of 60 Vbeta and 13 Jbeta primers characterized the PCR. Original data processing: A follow-up analysis tallied about 80 million unique TCR beta chains, about 10 million shared. Method: immunoSEQ multiplex PCR; TCRdb's copy keeps in-frame clones and lacks some. Clonal size and the V and J genes are those of that table, whereas D and trimming came from the DNA. The specimen's table records 50,000 or so clones. The CDR3 covers 15 residues. The germline V gene has CDR1 MNHEY and CDR2 SVGAGI. The V and J ends lost 2 bases and 6 bases respectively, with 14 bases between them. Details on this clone: The antigen is undetermined.

This TCR came from a man aged 50 or older in good health and CMV-seropositive. Source material: PBMCs. J is TRBJ1-5 and V is TRBV6-5, with D unclear. The CDR3 reads CASSYETPEGQPQHF. The CDR3 region has the DNA TGTGCCAGCAGTTACGAAACCCCGGAGGGTCAGCCCCAGCATTTT.